The sequence of this TCR beta chain was determined in a study of CD4 T cells in relation to SARS-CoV-2 and coronaviruses. This CDR3 is built from 14 residues. V lost 7 bases to trimming and J lost 2 bases, with 15 bases between them. The germline V gene has CDR1 MDHEN and CDR2 SYDVKM. Study conclusions and caveats: The cross-reactivity analysis covered only spike protein, not other viral proteins.

Naive and memory CD4+ T cell DNA was deep-sequenced without culture. Produced via immunoSEQ multiplex PCR; TCRdb's table is partial and in-frame only. The data show about 60,000 clones, roughly 94% seen once. A word on this clone: The target antigen is unknown.

This rearrangement joins TRBV28 to TRBJ2-7; D is unresolved. This TCR derives from an adult with COVID-19. Specimen: naive CD4+ T cells from PBMCs. As to subset: naive CD4+ T cells isolated by negative enrichment. CDR3 nucleotides: TGTGCCAGCACCCCTAGGGCTTTAACCTACGAGCAGTACTTC. It codes for CASTPRALTYEQYF.